This TCR beta chain was recorded in a study of CD8+CD57+ T cells in acquired aplastic anemia. The wider study: Sorted CD4+ and CD8+ cells yielded DNA averaging roughly 3.3 ug. Healthy donor CD4+ cell samples had a mean of around 9.9 million reads. Study-wide findings and caveats: The study found no significant CD8+ Simpson's diversity difference between patients and controls. More than 25 was the count of CD8+ CDR3 sequences that patients shared with controls.

It was genomic DNA that served as the template for profiling TCR beta VDJ and CDR3. TCRdb used MiXCR to reprocess the reads, holding one entry per CDR3 protein. The repertoire holds more than 100,000 distinct CDR3 sequences, with 35% to 50% as singletons. Note on this clonotype: The antigen remains unidentified.

This clonotype was obtained from a human donor in good health, serving as a control. The sample was sorted CD4+, CD8+, or CD8+CD57+ T cells (not recorded which) from PBMCs.

CDR3: CASSSSRTAGNQPQHF. The CDR3 region has the DNA TGTGCCAGCAGCTCGTCGAGGACAGCCGGCAATCAGCCCCAGCATTTT. V and J are TRBV5-6 and TRBJ1-5; possibly TRBD1 for D (6 bases). Germline V gives CDR1 SGHDT, CDR2 YYEEEE. Trimming stripped 3 bases from V and 2 bases from J, with 15 bases between. The CDR3 runs to 16 residues. The variable domain in full, completed from reference TRBV5-6 and TRBJ1-5, reads DAGVTQSPTHLIKTRGQQVTLRCSPKSGHDTVSWYQQALGQGPQFIFQYYEEEERQRGNFPDRFSGHQFPNYSSELNVNALLLGDSALYLCASSSSRTAGNQPQHFGDGTRLSIL.